What follows are 4 T cell receptor beta chains derived from one specimen sequenced in a study of PD-1 blockade in classical Hodgkin lymphoma. Every one of the patients relapsed after autologous stem cell transplantation (brentuximab vedotin exposure was variable). Thawed PBMCs were the source of CD8+ T cells, obtained through magnetic negative selection. Some clones are missing from TCRdb's copy, which holds only in-frame ones; the method was immunoSEQ multiplex PCR. The table has 10,000 to 15,000 clones, 65% to 85% seen once. The source was CD8+ T cells from blood, collected at baseline. These receptors all stem from a human donor with classical Hodgkin lymphoma.

This chain connects TRBV20-1 to TRBJ2-7; D gene uncertain. Trimming cost V 3 bases and J 4 bases, with 7 bases left between them. The length of the CDR3 is 11 residues. Per the germline V gene, CDR1 is DFQATT and CDR2 is SNEGSKA (reference sequence). For the CDR3, the DNA is TGCAGTGCTAGGGAGTTGTACGAGCAGTACTTC. Its protein is CSARELYEQYF.

The CDR3 loop is CASSLSSSYEQYF. CDR3 bases: TGTGCCAGCAGTTTGTCCAGTAGCTACGAGCAGTACTTC. The J gene is TRBJ2-7, the V gene TRBV28, with unresolved D. The length of the CDR3 is 13 residues. Germline assignment: CDR1 MDHEN and CDR2 SYDVKM. The V end lost 3 bases, the J end lost 3 bases, and 9 bases lay between the germline ends.

Only a few counts were recorded for this clone. This rearrangement joins TRBV30 to TRBJ1-1; no definite D call. The V gene lost 4 bases and the J gene lost 6 bases, with 9 bases spanning the gap. Germline V gene sequence: CDR1 GTSNPN, CDR2 SVGIG (reference sequence). The length of the CDR3 is 11 residues. Written as DNA, the CDR3 is TGTGCCTGGATTCCCCCCGCTGAAGCTTTCTTT. It yields the protein CAWIPPAEAFF.

The chain employs TRBV5-4 and TRBJ2-2; D is possibly TRBD2 (6 bases). Deletions cut 4 bases from V and 3 bases from J, with 13 bases between. Germline-derived CDR1 and CDR2 are SGHNT and YYREEE (reference sequence). The CDR3 runs 15 residues. The CDR3 DNA reads as TGTGCCAGCAGCAACGGGGGACCGTACACCGGGGAGCTGTTTTTT. It yields the protein CASSNGGPYTGELFF.